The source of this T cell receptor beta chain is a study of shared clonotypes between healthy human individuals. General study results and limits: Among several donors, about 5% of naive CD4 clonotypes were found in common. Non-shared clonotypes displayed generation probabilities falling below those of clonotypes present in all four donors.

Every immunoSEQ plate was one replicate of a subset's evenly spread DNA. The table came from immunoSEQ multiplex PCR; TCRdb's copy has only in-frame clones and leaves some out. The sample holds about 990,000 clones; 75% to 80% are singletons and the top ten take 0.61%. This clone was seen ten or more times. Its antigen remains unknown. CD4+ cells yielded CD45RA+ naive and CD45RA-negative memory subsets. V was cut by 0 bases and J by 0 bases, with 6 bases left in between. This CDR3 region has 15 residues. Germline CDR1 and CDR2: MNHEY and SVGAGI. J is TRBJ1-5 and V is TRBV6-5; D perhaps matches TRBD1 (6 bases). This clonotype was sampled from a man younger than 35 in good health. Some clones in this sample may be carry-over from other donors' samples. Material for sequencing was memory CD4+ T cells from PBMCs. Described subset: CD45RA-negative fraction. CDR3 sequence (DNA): TGTGCCAGCAGTTACTCAGGGGGTAGCAATCAGCCCCAGCATTTT. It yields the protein CASSYSGGSNQPQHF.